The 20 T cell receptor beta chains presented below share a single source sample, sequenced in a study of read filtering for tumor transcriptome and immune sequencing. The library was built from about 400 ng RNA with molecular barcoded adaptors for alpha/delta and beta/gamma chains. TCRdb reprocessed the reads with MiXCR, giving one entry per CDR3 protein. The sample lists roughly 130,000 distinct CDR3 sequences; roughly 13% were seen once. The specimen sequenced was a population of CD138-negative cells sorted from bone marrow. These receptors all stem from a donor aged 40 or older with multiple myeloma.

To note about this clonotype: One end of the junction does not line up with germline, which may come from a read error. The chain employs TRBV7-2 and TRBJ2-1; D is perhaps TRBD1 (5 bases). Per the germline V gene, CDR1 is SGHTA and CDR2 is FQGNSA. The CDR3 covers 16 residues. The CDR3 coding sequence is TGTGCCAGCAGCTCGGGCAGGGCGAGCTCCTACAACGAGCAGTTCTTC. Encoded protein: CASSSGRASSYNEQFF.

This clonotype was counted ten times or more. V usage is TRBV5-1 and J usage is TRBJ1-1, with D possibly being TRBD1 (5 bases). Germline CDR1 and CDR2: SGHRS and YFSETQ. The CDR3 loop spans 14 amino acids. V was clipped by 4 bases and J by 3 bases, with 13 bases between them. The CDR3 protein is CASSRGDGHTEAFF. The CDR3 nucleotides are TGCGCCAGCAGCCGGGGGGACGGCCACACTGAAGCTTTCTTT.

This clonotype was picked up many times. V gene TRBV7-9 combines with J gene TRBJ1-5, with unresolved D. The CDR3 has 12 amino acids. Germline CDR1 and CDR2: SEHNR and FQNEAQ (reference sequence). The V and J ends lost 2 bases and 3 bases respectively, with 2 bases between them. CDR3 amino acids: CASSLYNQPQHF. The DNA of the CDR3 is TGTGCCAGCAGCTTATACAATCAGCCCCAGCATTTT.

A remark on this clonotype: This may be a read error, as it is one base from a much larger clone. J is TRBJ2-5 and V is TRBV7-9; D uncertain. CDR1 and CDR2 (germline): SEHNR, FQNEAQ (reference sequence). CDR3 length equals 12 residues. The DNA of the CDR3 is TGTGCCAGCAGCTCCCAGAAAGAGGCCCAGTACTTC. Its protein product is CASSSQKEAQYF.

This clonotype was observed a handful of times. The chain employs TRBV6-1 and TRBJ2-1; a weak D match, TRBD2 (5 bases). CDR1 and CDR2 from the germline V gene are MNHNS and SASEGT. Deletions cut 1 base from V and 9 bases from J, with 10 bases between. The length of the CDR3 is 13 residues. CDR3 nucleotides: TGTGCCAGCAGTGAAGATCGGGGAAGTGAGCAGTTCTTC. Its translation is CASSEDRGSEQFF.

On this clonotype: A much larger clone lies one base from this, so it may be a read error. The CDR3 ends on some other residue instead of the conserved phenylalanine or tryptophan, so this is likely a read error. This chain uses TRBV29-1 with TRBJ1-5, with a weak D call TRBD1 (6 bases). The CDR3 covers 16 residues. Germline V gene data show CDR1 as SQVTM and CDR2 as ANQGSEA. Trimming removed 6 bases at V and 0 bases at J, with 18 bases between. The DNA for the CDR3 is TGCAGCGTCGGAGAACAGGGCCCATATAGCAATCAGCCCCAGCATTCT. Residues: CSVGEQGPYSNQPQHS.

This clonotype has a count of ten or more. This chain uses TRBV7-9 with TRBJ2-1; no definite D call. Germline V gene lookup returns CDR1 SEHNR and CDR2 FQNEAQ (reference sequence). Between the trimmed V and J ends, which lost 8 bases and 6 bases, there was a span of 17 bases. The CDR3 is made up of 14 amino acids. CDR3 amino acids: CASGQPRVGNEQFF. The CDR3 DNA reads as TGTGCCAGCGGTCAACCCCGAGTGGGCAATGAGCAGTTCTTC.

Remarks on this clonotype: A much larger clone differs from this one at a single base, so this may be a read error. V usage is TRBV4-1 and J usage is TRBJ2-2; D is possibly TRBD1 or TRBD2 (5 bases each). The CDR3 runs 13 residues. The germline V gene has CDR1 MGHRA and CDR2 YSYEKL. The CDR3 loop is CASSQAGSGEQFF. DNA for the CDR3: TGCGCCAGCAGCCAAGCAGGGTCCGGGGAGCAGTTTTTT.

The CDR3 sequence: CASSESRLAGQETQYF. The CDR3 bases are TGCGCCAGCAGTGAGTCGAGGCTAGCGGGACAAGAGACCCAGTACTTC. The chain carries TRBV10-1 and TRBJ2-5, with TRBD2 matching over 9 bases. Germline loops: CDR1 WNHNN, CDR2 SYGVQD (reference sequence). The CDR3 runs 16 residues. The J segment lost 2 bases and the V segment lost 0 bases, leaving 4 bases of the junction unmatched.

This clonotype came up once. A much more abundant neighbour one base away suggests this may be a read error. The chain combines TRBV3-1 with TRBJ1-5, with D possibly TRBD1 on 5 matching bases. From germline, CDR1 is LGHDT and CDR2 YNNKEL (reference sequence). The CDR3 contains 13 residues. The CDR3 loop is CVSSQGTYQPQHF. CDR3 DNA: TGTGTCAGCAGCCAAGGGACCTATCAGCCCCAGCATTTT.

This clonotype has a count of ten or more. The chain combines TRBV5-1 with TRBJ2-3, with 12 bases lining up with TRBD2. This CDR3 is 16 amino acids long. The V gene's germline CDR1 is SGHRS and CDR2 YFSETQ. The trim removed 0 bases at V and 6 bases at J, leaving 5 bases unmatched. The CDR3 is CASSLALAGGSDTQYF. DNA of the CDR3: TGCGCCAGCAGCTTGGCCCTAGCGGGAGGGTCCGATACGCAGTATTTT. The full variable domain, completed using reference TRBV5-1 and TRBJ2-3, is KAGVTQTPRYLIKTRGQQVTLSCSPISGHRSVSWYQQTPGQGLQFLFEYFSETQRNKGNFPGRFSGRQFSNSRSEMNVSTLELGDSALYLCASSLALAGGSDTQYFGPGTRLTVL.

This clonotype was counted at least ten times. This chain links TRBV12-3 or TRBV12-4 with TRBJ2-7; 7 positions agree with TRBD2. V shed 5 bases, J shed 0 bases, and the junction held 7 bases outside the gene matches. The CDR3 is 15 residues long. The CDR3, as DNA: TGTGCCAGCAGTCCCACTAGCGCGAGCTCCTACGAGCAGTACTTC. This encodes CASSPTSASSYEQYF.

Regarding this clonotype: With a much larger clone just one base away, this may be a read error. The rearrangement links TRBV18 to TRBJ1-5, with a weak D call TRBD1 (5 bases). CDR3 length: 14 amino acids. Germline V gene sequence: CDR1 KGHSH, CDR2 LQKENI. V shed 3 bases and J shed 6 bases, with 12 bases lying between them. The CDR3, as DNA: TGTGCCAGCTCACCCAGGGAGGGCAGTCAGCCCCAGCATTTT. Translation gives CASSPREGSQPQHF.

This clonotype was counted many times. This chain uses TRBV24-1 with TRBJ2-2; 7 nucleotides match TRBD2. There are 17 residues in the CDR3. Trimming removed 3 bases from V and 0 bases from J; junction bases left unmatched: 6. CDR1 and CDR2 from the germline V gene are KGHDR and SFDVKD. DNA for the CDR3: TGTGCCACCAGTGATCCAGGACTAGACTCGAACACCGGGGAGCTGTTTTTT. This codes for CATSDPGLDSNTGELFF.

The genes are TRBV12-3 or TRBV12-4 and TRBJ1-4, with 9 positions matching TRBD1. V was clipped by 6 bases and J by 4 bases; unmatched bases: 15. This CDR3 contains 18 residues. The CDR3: CASRPNPGQGGGNEKLFF. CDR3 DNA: TGTGCCAGCAGACCTAACCCGGGACAGGGAGGTGGTAATGAAAAACTGTTTTTT.

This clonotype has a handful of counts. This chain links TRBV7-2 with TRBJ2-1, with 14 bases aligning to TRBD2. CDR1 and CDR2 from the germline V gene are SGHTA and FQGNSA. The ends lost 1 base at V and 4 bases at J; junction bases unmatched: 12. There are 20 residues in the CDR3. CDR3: CASSLVEKTSGRALYNEQFF. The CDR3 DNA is TGTGCCAGCAGCTTAGTAGAGAAGACTAGCGGGAGGGCCCTATACAATGAGCAGTTCTTC.

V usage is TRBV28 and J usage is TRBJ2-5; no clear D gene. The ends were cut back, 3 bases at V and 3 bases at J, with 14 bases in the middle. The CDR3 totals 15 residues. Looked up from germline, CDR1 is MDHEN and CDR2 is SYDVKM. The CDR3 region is CASSFQTGHKETQYF. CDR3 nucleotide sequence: TGTGCCAGCAGTTTTCAGACCGGGCACAAAGAGACCCAGTACTTC.

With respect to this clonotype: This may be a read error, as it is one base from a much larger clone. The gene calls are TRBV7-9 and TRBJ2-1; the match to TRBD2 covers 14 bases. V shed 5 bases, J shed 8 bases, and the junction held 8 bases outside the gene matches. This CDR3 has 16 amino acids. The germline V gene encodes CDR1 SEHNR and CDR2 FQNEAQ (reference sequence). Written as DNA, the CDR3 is TGTGCCAGCAGCGGACTAGCGGGGGGCCTAATCCATGAGCAGTTCTTC. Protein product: CASSGLAGGLIHEQFF. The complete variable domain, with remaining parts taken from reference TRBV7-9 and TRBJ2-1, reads DTGVSQNPRHKITKRGQNVTFRCDPISEHNRLYWYRQTLGQGPEFLTYFQNEAQLEKSRLLSDRFSAERPKGSFSTLEIQRTEQGDSAMYLCASSGLAGGLIHEQFFGPGTRLTVL.

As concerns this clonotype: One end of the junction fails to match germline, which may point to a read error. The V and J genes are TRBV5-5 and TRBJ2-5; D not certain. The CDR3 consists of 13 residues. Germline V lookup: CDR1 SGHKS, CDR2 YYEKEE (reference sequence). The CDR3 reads CASNLGYKETQYF. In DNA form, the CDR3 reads TGTGCCAGCAACTTGGGTTACAAAGAGACCCAGTACTTC.

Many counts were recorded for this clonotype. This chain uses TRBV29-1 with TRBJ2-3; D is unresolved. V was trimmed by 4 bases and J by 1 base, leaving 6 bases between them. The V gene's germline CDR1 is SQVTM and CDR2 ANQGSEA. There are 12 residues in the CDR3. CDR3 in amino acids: CSVGSGTDTQYF. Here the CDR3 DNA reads TGCAGCGTTGGCTCTGGCACAGATACGCAGTATTTT.